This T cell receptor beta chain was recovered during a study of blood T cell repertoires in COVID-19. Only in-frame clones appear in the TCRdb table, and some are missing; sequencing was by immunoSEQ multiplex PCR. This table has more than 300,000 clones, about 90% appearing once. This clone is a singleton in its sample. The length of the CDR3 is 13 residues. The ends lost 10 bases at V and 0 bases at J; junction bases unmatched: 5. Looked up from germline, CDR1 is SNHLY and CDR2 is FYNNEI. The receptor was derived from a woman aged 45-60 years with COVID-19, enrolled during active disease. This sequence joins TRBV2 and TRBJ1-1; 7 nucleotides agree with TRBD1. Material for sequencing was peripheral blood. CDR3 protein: CATPGQLNTEAFF. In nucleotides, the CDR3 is TGTGCCACCCCGGGACAGTTGAACACTGAAGCTTTCTTT. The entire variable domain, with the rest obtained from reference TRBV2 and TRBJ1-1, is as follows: EPEVTQTPSHQVTQMGQEVILRCVPISNHLYFYWYRQILGQKVEFLVSFYNNEISEKSEIFDDQFSVERPDGSNFTLKIRSTKLEDSAMYFCATPGQLNTEAFFGQGTRLTVV.